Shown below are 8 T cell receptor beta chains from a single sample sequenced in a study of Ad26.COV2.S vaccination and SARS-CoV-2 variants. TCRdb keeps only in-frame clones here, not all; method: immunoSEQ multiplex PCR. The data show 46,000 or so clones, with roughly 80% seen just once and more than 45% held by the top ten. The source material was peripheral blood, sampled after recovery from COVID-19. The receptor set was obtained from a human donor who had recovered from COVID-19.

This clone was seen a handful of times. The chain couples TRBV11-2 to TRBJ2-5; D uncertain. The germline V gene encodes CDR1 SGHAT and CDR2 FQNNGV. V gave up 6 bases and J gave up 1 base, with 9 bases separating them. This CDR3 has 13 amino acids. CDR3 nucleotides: TGTGCCAGCAGATCCACCTTCCAAGAGACCCAGTACTTC. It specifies CASRSTFQETQYF. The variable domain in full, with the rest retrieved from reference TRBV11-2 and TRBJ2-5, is EAGVAQSPRYKIIEKRQSVAFWCNPISGHATLYWYQQILGQGPKLLIQFQNNGVVDDSQLPKDRFSAERLKGVDSTLKIQPAKLEDSAVYLCASRSTFQETQYFGPGTRLLVL.

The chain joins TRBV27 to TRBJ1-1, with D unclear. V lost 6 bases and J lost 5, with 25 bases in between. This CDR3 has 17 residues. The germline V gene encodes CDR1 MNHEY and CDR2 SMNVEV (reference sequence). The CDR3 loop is CASSQFQGPGRRTEAFF. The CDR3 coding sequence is TGTGCCAGCAGCCAGTTCCAAGGGCCAGGCCGAAGAACTGAAGCTTTCTTT.

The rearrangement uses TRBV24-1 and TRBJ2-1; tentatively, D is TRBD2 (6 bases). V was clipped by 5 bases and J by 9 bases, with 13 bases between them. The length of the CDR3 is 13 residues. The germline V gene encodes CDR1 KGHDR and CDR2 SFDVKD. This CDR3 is CATSVRGEVEQFF. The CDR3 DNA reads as TGTGCCACCAGTGTCAGAGGGGAGGTTGAGCAGTTCTTC.

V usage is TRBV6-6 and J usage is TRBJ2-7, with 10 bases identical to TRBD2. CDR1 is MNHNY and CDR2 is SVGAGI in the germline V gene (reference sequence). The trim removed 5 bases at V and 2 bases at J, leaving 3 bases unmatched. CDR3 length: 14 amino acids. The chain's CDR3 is CASSLAGETYEQYF. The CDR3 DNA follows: TGTGCCAGCAGTCTAGCGGGAGAGACCTACGAGCAGTACTTC.

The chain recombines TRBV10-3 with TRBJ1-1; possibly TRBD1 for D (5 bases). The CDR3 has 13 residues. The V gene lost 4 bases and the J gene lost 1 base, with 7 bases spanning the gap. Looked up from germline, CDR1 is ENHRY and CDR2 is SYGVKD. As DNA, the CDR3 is TGTGCCATCAGTGTGGGGGGGAACACTGAAGCTTTCTTT. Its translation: CAISVGGNTEAFF.

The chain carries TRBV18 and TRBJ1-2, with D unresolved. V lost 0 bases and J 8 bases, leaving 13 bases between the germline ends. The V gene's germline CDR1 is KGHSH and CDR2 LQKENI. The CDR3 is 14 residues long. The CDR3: CASSPPSQEAGYTF. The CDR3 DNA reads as TGTGCCAGCTCACCACCGAGCCAGGAGGCCGGCTACACCTTC.

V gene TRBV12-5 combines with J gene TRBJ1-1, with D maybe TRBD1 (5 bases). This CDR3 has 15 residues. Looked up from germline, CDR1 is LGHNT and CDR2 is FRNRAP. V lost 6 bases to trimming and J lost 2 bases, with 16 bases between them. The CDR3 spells CASGLRTGGNTEAFF. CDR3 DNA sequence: TGTGCTAGTGGCCTCCGGACGGGGGGAAACACTGAAGCTTTCTTT.

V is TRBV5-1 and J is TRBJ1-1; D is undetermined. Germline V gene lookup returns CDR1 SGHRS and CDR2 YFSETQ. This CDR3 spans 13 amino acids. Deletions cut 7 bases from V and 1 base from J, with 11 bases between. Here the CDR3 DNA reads TGCGCCAGCGGCCCTACACAGAACACTGAAGCTTTCTTT. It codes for CASGPTQNTEAFF.